The rows below give T cell receptor beta chains drawn from one sample of a study of spatial heterogeneity in lung cancer. TCRdb re-derived calls from the 5' RACE reads in MiXCR, one entry per CDR3 protein. Found here are fewer than 100,000 distinct CDR3 sequences, 15% to 20% of them singletons; the top ten hold about a fifth. The sequences come from PBMCs, collected at follow-up. These receptors were taken from a male donor with early-stage non-small cell lung cancer. CDR3s include the opening cysteine and the closing phenylalanine or tryptophan. Fields, in order: V gene, J gene, clone size, D gene, CDR3 protein, CDR3 DNA. D genes are given only for firm matches. Size tells how often a clone was seen (once, few, many) or the class of an expanded clone, and some rows leave it out.

V gene: TRBV15
J gene: TRBJ1-5
clone size: -
D gene: -
CDR3 protein: CATSSPGRLQKNQPQHF
CDR3 DNA: TGTGCCACCAGCAGCCCGGGCAGACTACAGAAAAATCAGCCCCAGCATTTT

V gene: TRBV29-1
J gene: TRBJ1-2
clone size: many
D gene: TRBD1
CDR3 protein: CSVERPGGDYGYTF
CDR3 DNA: TGCAGCGTTGAACGGCCAGGGGGTGACTATGGCTACACCTTC

V gene: TRBV6-2/TRBV6-3
J gene: TRBJ1-5
clone size: few
D gene: -
CDR3 protein: CASSLPLSRGSNQPQHF
CDR3 DNA: TGTGCCAGCAGTCTTCCTCTAAGCAGGGGAAGCAATCAGCCCCAGCATTTT

V gene: TRBV4-3
J gene: TRBJ1-1
clone size: -
D gene: TRBD1
CDR3 protein: CASSQGDRGANTEAFF
CDR3 DNA: TGCGCCAGCAGCCAAGGGGACAGGGGGGCGAACACTGAAGCTTTCTTT

V gene: TRBV20-1
J gene: TRBJ1-1
clone size: many
D gene: -
CDR3 protein: CSATRGTEAFF
CDR3 DNA: TGCAGTGCTACCCGGGGTACTGAAGCTTTCTTT

V gene: TRBV25-1
J gene: TRBJ2-7
clone size: few
D gene: -
CDR3 protein: CASSEYKGPRYF
CDR3 DNA: TGTGCCAGCAGTGAATATAAGGGACCGAGGTACTTC

V gene: TRBV12-3/TRBV12-4
J gene: TRBJ1-3
clone size: -
D gene: -
CDR3 protein: CASRGAAGNTIYF
CDR3 DNA: TGTGCCAGTAGGGGGGCTGCTGGAAACACCATATATTTT

V gene: TRBV19
J gene: TRBJ1-5
clone size: many
D gene: -
CDR3 protein: CASLSYYSSNRQPQHF
CDR3 DNA: TGTGCCAGTCTCTCGTATTACTCGAGCAATAGGCAGCCCCAGCATTTT

V gene: TRBV2
J gene: TRBJ2-1
clone size: -
D gene: -
CDR3 protein: CASSGRLVSREQFF
CDR3 DNA: TGTGCCAGCAGTGGCCGGCTTGTTTCGCGAGAGCAGTTCTTC

V gene: TRBV4-3
J gene: TRBJ1-1
clone size: many
D gene: -
CDR3 protein: CASSQERGSTEAFF
CDR3 DNA: TGCGCCAGCAGCCAGGAGCGGGGTAGCACTGAAGCTTTCTTT

V gene: TRBV5-4
J gene: TRBJ2-2
clone size: -
D gene: -
CDR3 protein: CASSLPNTGELFF
CDR3 DNA: TGTGCCAGCAGCTTACCGAACACCGGGGAGCTGTTTTTT

V gene: TRBV2
J gene: TRBJ2-3
clone size: few
D gene: TRBD1
CDR3 protein: CASRGGTGADTQYF
CDR3 DNA: TGTGCCAGCAGGGGTGGGACAGGGGCGGATACGCAGTATTTT

V gene: TRBV7-9
J gene: TRBJ2-1
clone size: -
D gene: -
CDR3 protein: CASSLAGTYNEQFF
CDR3 DNA: TGTGCCAGCAGCTTAGCTGGGACCTATAATGAGCAGTTCTTC

V gene: TRBV24-1
J gene: TRBJ1-5
clone size: few
D gene: -
CDR3 protein: CATSDPRTGNQPQHF
CDR3 DNA: TGTGCCACCAGTGATCCCCGGACAGGCAATCAGCCCCAGCATTTT

V gene: TRBV20-1
J gene: TRBJ1-5
clone size: -
D gene: -
CDR3 protein: CSASEGSSNQPQHF
CDR3 DNA: TGCAGTGCTAGTGAGGGGTCTAGCAATCAGCCCCAGCATTTT

V gene: TRBV7-9
J gene: TRBJ2-5
clone size: few
D gene: -
CDR3 protein: CASSFGSSETQYF
CDR3 DNA: TGTGCCAGCAGCTTTGGGAGCTCGGAGACCCAGTACTTC

V gene: TRBV4-3
J gene: TRBJ1-4
clone size: many
D gene: -
CDR3 protein: CASSPRMGATNEKLFF
CDR3 DNA: TGCGCCAGCAGCCCACGGATGGGAGCAACTAATGAAAAACTGTTTTTT

V gene: TRBV6-6
J gene: TRBJ2-7
clone size: -
D gene: -
CDR3 protein: CASALEGASAYEQYF
CDR3 DNA: TGTGCCAGCGCACTAGAAGGGGCCAGCGCCTACGAGCAGTACTTC

V gene: TRBV6-5
J gene: TRBJ2-1
clone size: few
D gene: TRBD2
CDR3 protein: CASSMPGLAGYEQFF
CDR3 DNA: TGTGCCAGCAGTATGCCGGGACTAGCGGGTTATGAGCAGTTCTTC

V gene: TRBV6-5
J gene: TRBJ2-6
clone size: few
D gene: -
CDR3 protein: CASGRDSGANVLTF
CDR3 DNA: TGTGCCAGCGGACGGGACTCTGGGGCCAACGTCCTGACTTTC

V gene: TRBV6-5
J gene: TRBJ2-2
clone size: many
D gene: -
CDR3 protein: CASRPTSLGTGELFF
CDR3 DNA: TGTGCCAGCAGACCTACTAGCTTGGGCACCGGGGAGCTGTTTTTT

V gene: TRBV18
J gene: TRBJ2-7
clone size: -
D gene: -
CDR3 protein: CASSPDGPEQYF
CDR3 DNA: TGTGCCAGCTCACCGGATGGCCCCGAGCAGTACTTC

V gene: TRBV6-6
J gene: TRBJ1-1
clone size: few
D gene: -
CDR3 protein: CASSYGQGTNTEAFF
CDR3 DNA: TGTGCCAGCAGTTACGGCCAGGGGACGAACACTGAAGCTTTCTTT

V gene: TRBV7-9
J gene: TRBJ1-2
clone size: -
D gene: -
CDR3 protein: CASSLRGEGYTF
CDR3 DNA: TGTGCCAGCAGCTTACGTGGGGAAGGCTACACCTTC

V gene: TRBV29-1
J gene: TRBJ2-5
clone size: many
D gene: -
CDR3 protein: CSVNGTFRETQYF
CDR3 DNA: TGCAGCGTAAACGGGACTTTTCGGGAGACCCAGTACTTC

V gene: TRBV20-1
J gene: TRBJ2-5
clone size: many
D gene: TRBD2
CDR3 protein: CSAATSGGAAETQYF
CDR3 DNA: TGCAGTGCGGCGACTAGCGGGGGGGCCGCAGAGACCCAGTACTTC

V gene: TRBV29-1
J gene: TRBJ1-1
clone size: many
D gene: -
CDR3 protein: CSVEGGGLNTEAFF
CDR3 DNA: TGCAGCGTTGAGGGCGGGGGGCTGAACACTGAAGCTTTCTTT

V gene: TRBV11-2
J gene: TRBJ2-7
clone size: many
D gene: -
CDR3 protein: CASSLFSTSDEQYF
CDR3 DNA: TGTGCCAGCAGCTTGTTCAGTACCTCGGACGAGCAGTACTTC

V gene: TRBV12-3/TRBV12-4
J gene: TRBJ1-2
clone size: once
D gene: TRBD1
CDR3 protein: CASSIDRGGYGYTF
CDR3 DNA: TGTGCCAGCAGTATTGACAGGGGTGGATACGGCTACACCTTC

V gene: TRBV20-1
J gene: TRBJ2-3
clone size: many
D gene: -
CDR3 protein: CSARGLTSTDTQYF
CDR3 DNA: TGCAGTGCTAGAGGGTTGACTAGCACAGATACGCAGTATTTT

V gene: TRBV20-1
J gene: TRBJ1-1
clone size: -
D gene: -
CDR3 protein: CSVEGTEAFF
CDR3 DNA: TGCAGTGTGGAGGGCACTGAAGCTTTCTTT

V gene: TRBV24-1
J gene: TRBJ2-2
clone size: few
D gene: TRBD1
CDR3 protein: CATSDLGQGANTGELFF
CDR3 DNA: TGTGCCACCAGTGATTTAGGACAGGGGGCCAACACCGGGGAGCTGTTTTTT

V gene: TRBV29-1
J gene: TRBJ1-6
clone size: -
D gene: TRBD1
CDR3 protein: CSVTLTGNSPLHF
CDR3 DNA: TGCAGCGTTACTCTGACAGGGAATTCACCCCTCCACTTT

V gene: TRBV10-3
J gene: TRBJ2-1
clone size: few
D gene: TRBD2
CDR3 protein: CAISESGSGVGNEQFF
CDR3 DNA: TGTGCCATCAGTGAGTCGGGTAGCGGGGTTGGCAATGAGCAGTTCTTC

V gene: TRBV15
J gene: TRBJ1-3
clone size: -
D gene: -
CDR3 protein: CATSRGPENTIYF
CDR3 DNA: TGTGCCACCAGCAGAGGCCCTGAAAACACCATATATTTT

V gene: TRBV15
J gene: TRBJ2-3
clone size: few
D gene: -
CDR3 protein: CATSRDRDTQYF
CDR3 DNA: TGTGCCACCAGCAGAGATCGCGATACGCAGTATTTT

V gene: TRBV3-1
J gene: TRBJ1-1
clone size: -
D gene: -
CDR3 protein: CASSQRTGNTEAFF
CDR3 DNA: TGTGCCAGCAGCCAAAGGACGGGGAACACTGAAGCTTTCTTT

V gene: TRBV5-6
J gene: TRBJ1-1
clone size: -
D gene: -
CDR3 protein: CASSFRKVTEAFF
CDR3 DNA: TGTGCCAGCAGCTTCAGGAAGGTGACTGAAGCTTTCTTT

V gene: TRBV20-1
J gene: TRBJ1-1
clone size: few
D gene: TRBD1
CDR3 protein: CSANNRGGWMNTEAFF
CDR3 DNA: TGCAGTGCTAACAACAGGGGCGGATGGATGAACACTGAAGCTTTCTTT

V gene: TRBV20-1
J gene: TRBJ1-5
clone size: -
D gene: -
CDR3 protein: CSARDHRGNQPQHF
CDR3 DNA: TGCAGTGCTAGAGATCACAGGGGCAATCAGCCCCAGCATTTT

V gene: TRBV7-2
J gene: TRBJ1-2
clone size: few
D gene: -
CDR3 protein: CASSLGGQPYGYTF
CDR3 DNA: TGTGCCAGCAGCTTAGGAGGCCAGCCCTATGGCTACACCTTC

V gene: TRBV4-3
J gene: TRBJ1-6
clone size: -
D gene: -
CDR3 protein: CASSQDPYNSPLHF
CDR3 DNA: TGCGCCAGCAGCCAAGACCCCTATAATTCACCCCTCCACTTT

V gene: TRBV30
J gene: TRBJ2-5
clone size: few
D gene: -
CDR3 protein: CACQTGNQETQYF
CDR3 DNA: TGTGCCTGTCAAACAGGGAACCAAGAGACCCAGTACTTC

V gene: TRBV5-8
J gene: TRBJ2-3
clone size: few
D gene: TRBD2
CDR3 protein: CASSPETSGGTDTQYF
CDR3 DNA: TGTGCCAGCAGCCCCGAGACAAGCGGGGGCACAGATACGCAGTATTTT

V gene: TRBV6-5
J gene: TRBJ1-5
clone size: -
D gene: -
CDR3 protein: CASGAVIGNQPQHF
CDR3 DNA: TGTGCCAGCGGGGCGGTGATCGGCAATCAGCCCCAGCATTTT

V gene: TRBV29-1
J gene: TRBJ1-2
clone size: -
D gene: -
CDR3 protein: CSVDSSPGTPSAGYTF
CDR3 DNA: TGCAGCGTTGATAGCTCCCCCGGGACACCCTCAGCTGGCTACACCTTC

V gene: TRBV6-1
J gene: TRBJ1-1
clone size: many
D gene: TRBD1
CDR3 protein: CASLDRAVVETEAFF
CDR3 DNA: TGTGCCAGCTTAGACAGGGCAGTGGTGGAGACTGAAGCTTTCTTT

V gene: TRBV7-2
J gene: TRBJ1-3
clone size: once
D gene: -
CDR3 protein: CASSKVRGNTIYF
CDR3 DNA: TGTGCCAGCAGCAAAGTTCGGGGGAACACCATATATTTT

V gene: TRBV14
J gene: TRBJ2-7
clone size: few
D gene: -
CDR3 protein: CASSQWTVSYEQYF
CDR3 DNA: TGTGCCAGCAGCCAATGGACGGTATCCTACGAGCAGTACTTC

V gene: TRBV19
J gene: TRBJ1-5
clone size: -
D gene: -
CDR3 protein: CASSIGNNQPQHF
CDR3 DNA: TGTGCCAGTAGTATAGGCAACAATCAGCCCCAGCATTTT

V gene: TRBV2
J gene: TRBJ2-7
clone size: few
D gene: TRBD2
CDR3 protein: CASSEALSSGPVREQYF
CDR3 DNA: TGTGCCAGCAGTGAAGCGCTTTCTAGCGGGCCAGTCCGCGAGCAGTACTTC

V gene: TRBV7-9
J gene: TRBJ2-1
clone size: -
D gene: TRBD2
CDR3 protein: CASSLGTSGDEQFF
CDR3 DNA: TGTGCCAGCAGCTTGGGGACTAGCGGGGATGAGCAGTTCTTC

V gene: TRBV5-1
J gene: TRBJ2-2
clone size: -
D gene: -
CDR3 protein: CASSFLQTGELFF
CDR3 DNA: TGCGCCAGCAGCTTCCTTCAAACCGGGGAGCTGTTTTTT

V gene: TRBV20-1
J gene: TRBJ1-1
clone size: -
D gene: -
CDR3 protein: CSARHPGLNTEAFF
CDR3 DNA: TGCAGTGCTAGACACCCGGGATTGAACACTGAAGCTTTCTTT

V gene: TRBV10-3
J gene: TRBJ2-1
clone size: few
D gene: -
CDR3 protein: CAIRPDGPGEQFF
CDR3 DNA: TGTGCCATCAGGCCCGACGGCCCGGGTGAGCAGTTCTTC

V gene: TRBV27
J gene: TRBJ2-2
clone size: -
D gene: -
CDR3 protein: CASRTDTGELFF
CDR3 DNA: TGTGCCAGCAGGACAGACACCGGGGAGCTGTTTTTT

V gene: TRBV20-1
J gene: TRBJ2-1
clone size: -
D gene: TRBD1
CDR3 protein: CSALQGVLGNEQFF
CDR3 DNA: TGCAGTGCACTACAGGGGGTTTTAGGCAATGAGCAGTTCTTC

V gene: TRBV7-2
J gene: TRBJ2-2
clone size: few
D gene: -
CDR3 protein: CASSSQGRNGELFF
CDR3 DNA: TGTGCCAGCAGCTCACAGGGGAGGAACGGGGAGCTGTTTTTT

V gene: TRBV4-3
J gene: TRBJ1-6
clone size: many
D gene: -
CDR3 protein: CASSQDQPNNSPLHF
CDR3 DNA: TGCGCCAGCAGCCAAGATCAGCCTAATAATTCACCCCTCCACTTT